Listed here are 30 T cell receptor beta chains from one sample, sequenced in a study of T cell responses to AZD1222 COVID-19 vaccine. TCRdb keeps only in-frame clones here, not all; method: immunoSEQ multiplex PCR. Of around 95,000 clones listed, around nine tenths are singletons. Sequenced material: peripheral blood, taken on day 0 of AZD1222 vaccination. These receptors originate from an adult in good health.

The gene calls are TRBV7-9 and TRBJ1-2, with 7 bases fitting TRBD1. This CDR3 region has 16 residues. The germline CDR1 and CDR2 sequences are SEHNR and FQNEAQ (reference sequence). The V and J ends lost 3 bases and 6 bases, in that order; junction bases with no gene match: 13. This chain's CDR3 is CASSLGQTDQTHGYTF. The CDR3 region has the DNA TGTGCCAGCAGCTTGGGACAGACAGACCAAACGCATGGCTACACCTTC.

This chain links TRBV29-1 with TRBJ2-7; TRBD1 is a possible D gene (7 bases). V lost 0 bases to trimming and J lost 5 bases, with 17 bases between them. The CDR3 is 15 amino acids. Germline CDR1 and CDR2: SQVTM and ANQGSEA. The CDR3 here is CSVEESYRGGNEQYF. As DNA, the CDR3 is TGCAGCGTTGAAGAATCGTACAGGGGAGGAAACGAGCAGTACTTC.

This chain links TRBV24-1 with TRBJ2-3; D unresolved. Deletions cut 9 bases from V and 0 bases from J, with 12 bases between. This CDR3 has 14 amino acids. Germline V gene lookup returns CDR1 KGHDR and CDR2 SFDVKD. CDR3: CATADGISTDTQYF. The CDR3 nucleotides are TGTGCCACCGCGGACGGAATCAGCACAGATACGCAGTATTTT.

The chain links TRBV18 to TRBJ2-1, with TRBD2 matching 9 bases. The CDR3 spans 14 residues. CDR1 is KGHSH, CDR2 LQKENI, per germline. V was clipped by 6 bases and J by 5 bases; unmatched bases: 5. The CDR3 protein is CASSPGLANNEQFF. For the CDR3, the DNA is TGTGCCAGCTCCCCAGGACTAGCGAACAATGAGCAGTTCTTC.

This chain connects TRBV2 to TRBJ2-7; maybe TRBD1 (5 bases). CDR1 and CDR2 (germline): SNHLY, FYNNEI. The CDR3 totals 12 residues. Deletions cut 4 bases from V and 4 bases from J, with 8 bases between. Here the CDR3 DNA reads TGTGCCAGCAGTGTAGCAGGGTACGAGCAGTACTTC. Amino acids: CASSVAGYEQYF.

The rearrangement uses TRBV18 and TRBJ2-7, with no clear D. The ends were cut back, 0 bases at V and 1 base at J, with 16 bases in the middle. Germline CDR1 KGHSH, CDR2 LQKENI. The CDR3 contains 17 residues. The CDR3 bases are TGTGCCAGCTCACCACCGGGGATTAGGGTTTCGTCCTACGAGCAGTACTTC. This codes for CASSPPGIRVSSYEQYF.

CDR3 nucleotides: TGTGCCAGCTCACCAGGCCTCCGGGACTGGGTGTACAATGAGCAGTTCTTC. This encodes CASSPGLRDWVYNEQFF. The chain couples TRBV18 to TRBJ2-1; tentative D call: TRBD2 (6 bases). Germline CDR1 reads KGHSH; CDR2 reads LQKENI. Trimming took off 2 bases at V and 4 bases at J, with 18 bases between the two ends. This CDR3 has 17 amino acids. The whole variable domain, remainder taken from reference TRBV18 and TRBJ2-1, is NAGVMQNPRHLVRRRGQEARLRCSPMKGHSHVYWYRQLPEEGLKFMVYLQKENIIDESGMPKERFSAEFPKEGPSILRIQQVVRGDSAAYFCASSPGLRDWVYNEQFFGPGTRLTVL.

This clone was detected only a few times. CDR3 DNA: TGCGCCAGCAGCCAAGATTCGGGCAGGGTGGAAAAACTGTTTTTT. Residues: CASSQDSGRVEKLFF. The V call is TRBV4-1, the J call TRBJ1-4; perhaps TRBD1 as D (5 bases). Germline lookup yields CDR1 MGHRA and CDR2 YSYEKL. Trimming took 0 bases from V and 8 from J, leaving 13 bases between them. This CDR3 has 15 amino acids.

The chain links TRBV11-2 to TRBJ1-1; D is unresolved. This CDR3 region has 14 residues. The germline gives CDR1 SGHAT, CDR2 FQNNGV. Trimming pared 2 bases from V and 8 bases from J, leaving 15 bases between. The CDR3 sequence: CASSLSIRAVEAFF. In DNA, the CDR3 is TGTGCCAGCAGCTTATCTATCCGGGCCGTCGAAGCTTTCTTT. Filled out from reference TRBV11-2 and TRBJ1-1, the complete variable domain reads EAGVAQSPRYKIIEKRQSVAFWCNPISGHATLYWYQQILGQGPKLLIQFQNNGVVDDSQLPKDRFSAERLKGVDSTLKIQPAKLEDSAVYLCASSLSIRAVEAFFGQGTRLTVV.

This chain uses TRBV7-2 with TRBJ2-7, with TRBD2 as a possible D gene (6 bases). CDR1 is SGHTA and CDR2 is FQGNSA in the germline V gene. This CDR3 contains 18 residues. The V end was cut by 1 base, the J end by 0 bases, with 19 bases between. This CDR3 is CASSLGGRGGLSSYEQYF. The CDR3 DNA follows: TGTGCCAGCAGCTTAGGGGGCCGGGGAGGACTCAGCTCCTACGAGCAGTACTTC.

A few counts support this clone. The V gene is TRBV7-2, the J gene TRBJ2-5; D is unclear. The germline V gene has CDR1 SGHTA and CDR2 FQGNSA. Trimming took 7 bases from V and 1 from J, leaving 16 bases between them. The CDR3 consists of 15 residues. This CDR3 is CASTPGSGSQETQYF. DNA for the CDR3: TGTGCCAGCACCCCCGGAAGTGGTAGCCAAGAGACCCAGTACTTC.

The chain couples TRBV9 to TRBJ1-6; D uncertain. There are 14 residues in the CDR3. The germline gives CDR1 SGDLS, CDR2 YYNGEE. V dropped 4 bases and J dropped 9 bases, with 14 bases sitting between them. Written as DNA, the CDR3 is TGTGCCAGCAGCCTTGAGTGGACGGCTTCACCCCTCCACTTT. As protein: CASSLEWTASPLHF.

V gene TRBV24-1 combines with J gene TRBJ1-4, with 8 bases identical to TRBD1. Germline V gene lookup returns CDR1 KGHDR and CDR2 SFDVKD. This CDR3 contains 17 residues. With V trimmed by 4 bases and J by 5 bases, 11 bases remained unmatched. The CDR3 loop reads CATSERTGPSLNEKLFF. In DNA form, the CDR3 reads TGTGCCACCAGTGAAAGGACAGGGCCCTCCTTAAATGAAAAACTGTTTTTT.

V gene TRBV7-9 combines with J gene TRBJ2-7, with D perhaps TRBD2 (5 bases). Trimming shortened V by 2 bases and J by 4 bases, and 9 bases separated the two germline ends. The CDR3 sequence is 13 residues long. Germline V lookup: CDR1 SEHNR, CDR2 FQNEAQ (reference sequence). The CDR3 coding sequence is TGTGCCAGCAGCTTACTGAGAGGGTACGAGCAGTACTTC. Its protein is CASSLLRGYEQYF.

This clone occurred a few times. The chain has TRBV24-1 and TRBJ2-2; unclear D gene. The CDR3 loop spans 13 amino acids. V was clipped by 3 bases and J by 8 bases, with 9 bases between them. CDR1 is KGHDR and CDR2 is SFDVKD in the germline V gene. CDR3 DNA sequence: TGTGCCACCAGTGATCCCCCAAGGGGGGAGCTGTTTTTT. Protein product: CATSDPPRGELFF.

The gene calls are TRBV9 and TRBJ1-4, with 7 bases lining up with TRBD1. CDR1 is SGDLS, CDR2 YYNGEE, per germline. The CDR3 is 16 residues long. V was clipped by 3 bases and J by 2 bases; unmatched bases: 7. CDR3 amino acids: CASSALGGGTNEKLFF. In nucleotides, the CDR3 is TGTGCCAGCAGCGCGTTAGGAGGGGGCACTAATGAAAAACTGTTTTTT.

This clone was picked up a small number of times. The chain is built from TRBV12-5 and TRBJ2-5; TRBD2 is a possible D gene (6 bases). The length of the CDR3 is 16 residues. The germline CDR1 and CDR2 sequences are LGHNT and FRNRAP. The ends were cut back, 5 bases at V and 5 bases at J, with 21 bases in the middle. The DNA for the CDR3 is TGTGCTAGTGGTATAGGAGGGCAGAACCTCCGGGAGACCCAGTACTTC. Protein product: CASGIGGQNLRETQYF.

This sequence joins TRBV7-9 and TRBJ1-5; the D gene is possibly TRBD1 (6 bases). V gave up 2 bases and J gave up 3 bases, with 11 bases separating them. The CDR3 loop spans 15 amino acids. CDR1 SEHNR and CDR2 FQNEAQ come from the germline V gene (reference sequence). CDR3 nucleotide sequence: TGTGCCAGCAGCTTACTTCAGGGGTCCAATCAGCCCCAGCATTTT. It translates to CASSLLQGSNQPQHF.

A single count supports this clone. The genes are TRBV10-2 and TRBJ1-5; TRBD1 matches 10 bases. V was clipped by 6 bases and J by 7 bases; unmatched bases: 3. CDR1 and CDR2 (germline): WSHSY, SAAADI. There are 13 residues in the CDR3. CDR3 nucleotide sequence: TGCGCCAGCAGAGGACAGGGGGTCCAGCCCCAGCATTTT. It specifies CASRGQGVQPQHF.

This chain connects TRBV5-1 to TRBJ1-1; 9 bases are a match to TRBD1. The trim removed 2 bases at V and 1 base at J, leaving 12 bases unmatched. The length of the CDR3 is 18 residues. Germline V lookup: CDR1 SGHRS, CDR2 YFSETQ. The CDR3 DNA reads TGCGCCAGCAGCTTAACAGGGGGCGCCGGGGAAACGAACACTGAAGCTTTCTTT. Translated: CASSLTGGAGETNTEAFF.

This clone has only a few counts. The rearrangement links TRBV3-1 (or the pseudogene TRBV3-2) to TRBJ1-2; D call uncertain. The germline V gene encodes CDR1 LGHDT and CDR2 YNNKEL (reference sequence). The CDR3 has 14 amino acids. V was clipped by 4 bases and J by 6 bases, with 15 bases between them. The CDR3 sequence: CASSPRGGLDGYTF. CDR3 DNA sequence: TGTGCCAGCAGCCCGCGAGGTGGGCTGGATGGCTACACCTTC.

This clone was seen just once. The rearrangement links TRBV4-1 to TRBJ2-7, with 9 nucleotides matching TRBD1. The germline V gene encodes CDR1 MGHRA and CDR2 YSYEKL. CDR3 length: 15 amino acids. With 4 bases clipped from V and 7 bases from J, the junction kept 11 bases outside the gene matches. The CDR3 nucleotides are TGCGCCAGCAGCCCCTCTGGGACAGGGCTAAGAGAGCAGTACTTC. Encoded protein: CASSPSGTGLREQYF.

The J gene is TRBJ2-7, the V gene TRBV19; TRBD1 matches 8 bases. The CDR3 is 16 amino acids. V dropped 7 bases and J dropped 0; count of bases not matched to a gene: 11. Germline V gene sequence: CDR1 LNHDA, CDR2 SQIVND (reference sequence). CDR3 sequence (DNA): TGTGCCAGTACCAAGCACAGACAGGGGAGCTCCTACGAGCAGTACTTC. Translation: CASTKHRQGSSYEQYF.

The CDR3 loop is CASSAGAGALFTDTQYF. Here the CDR3 DNA reads TGTGCCAGCAGTGCCGGGGCGGGGGCCCTATTCACAGATACGCAGTATTTT. The chain links TRBV9 to TRBJ2-3; tentatively, D is TRBD2 (7 bases). In germline, CDR1 is SGDLS, CDR2 YYNGEE. With 5 bases removed from V and 2 bases from J, the gap between germline ends came to 21 bases. This CDR3 has 17 amino acids.

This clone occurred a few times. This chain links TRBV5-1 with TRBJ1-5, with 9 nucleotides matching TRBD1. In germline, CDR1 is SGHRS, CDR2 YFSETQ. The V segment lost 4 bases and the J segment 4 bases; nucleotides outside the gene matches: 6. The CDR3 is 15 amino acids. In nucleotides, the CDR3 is TGCGCCAGCAGCCTGGGACAGGGCCTTAATCAGCCCCAGCATTTT. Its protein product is CASSLGQGLNQPQHF.

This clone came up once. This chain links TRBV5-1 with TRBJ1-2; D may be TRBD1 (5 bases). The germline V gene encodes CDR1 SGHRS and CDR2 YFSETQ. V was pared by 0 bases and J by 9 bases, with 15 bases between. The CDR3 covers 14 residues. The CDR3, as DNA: TGCGCCAGCAGCTTGGAAATGGGGGGTGGGAGCTACACCTTC. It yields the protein CASSLEMGGGSYTF.

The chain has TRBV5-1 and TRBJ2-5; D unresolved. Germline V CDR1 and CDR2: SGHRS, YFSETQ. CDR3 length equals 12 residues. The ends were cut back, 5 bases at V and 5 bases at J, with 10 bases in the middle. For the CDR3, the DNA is TGCGCCAGCAGTTCAGCATCGGAGACCCAGTACTTC. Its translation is CASSSASETQYF.

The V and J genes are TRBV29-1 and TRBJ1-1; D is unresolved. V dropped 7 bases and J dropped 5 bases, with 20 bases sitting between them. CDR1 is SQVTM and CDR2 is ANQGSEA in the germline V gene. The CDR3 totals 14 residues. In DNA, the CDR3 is TGCAGCGCCGAACTAGTGGGCGCTGAAACTGAAGCTTTCTTT. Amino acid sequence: CSAELVGAETEAFF.

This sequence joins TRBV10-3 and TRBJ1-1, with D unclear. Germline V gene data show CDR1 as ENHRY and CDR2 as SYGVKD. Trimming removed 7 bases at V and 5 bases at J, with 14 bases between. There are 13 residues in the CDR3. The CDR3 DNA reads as TGTGCCATCACCGAGGAGGTGGGAACTGAAGCTTTCTTT. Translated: CAITEEVGTEAFF.

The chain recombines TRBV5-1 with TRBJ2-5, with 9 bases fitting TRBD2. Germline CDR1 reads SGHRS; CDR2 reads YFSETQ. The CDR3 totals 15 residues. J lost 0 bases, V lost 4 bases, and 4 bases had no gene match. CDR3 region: CASSVTSGNQETQYF. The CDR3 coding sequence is TGCGCCAGCAGCGTGACTAGCGGAAACCAAGAGACCCAGTACTTC.